Here is one T cell receptor (beta chain) with its context. The antigen is not known. Here immunoSEQ multiplex PCR was the method, and the copy in TCRdb shows in-frame clones only, minus some. The table shows roughly 60,000 clones, with around 85% occurring only once. The sample comes from a study of OX40 agonist ivuxolimab in advanced cancers. Study as a whole: Clinicians treated patients with ivuxolimab, an agonistic anti-OX40 (CD134) antibody. Patients were infused with ivuxolimab every 2 weeks at 0.01 to 10 mg/kg. Dose-escalation cases comprised hepatocellular carcinoma, melanoma, renal cell or head and neck cancer.

Germline V gene lookup returns CDR1 MDHEN and CDR2 SYDVKM. Trimming shortened V by 5 bases and J by 7 bases, and 12 bases separated the two germline ends. The length of the CDR3 is 14 residues. Study results and caveats: The investigators did not determine what antigen specificity the expanded peripheral T cells had.

The chain recombines TRBV28 with TRBJ1-6; D call uncertain. The material was CD4+ or CD8+ T cells sorted from blood, obtained in a trial of the OX40 agonist ivuxolimab. The receptor's source is an adult with an advanced solid tumor such as melanoma, head and neck, liver or kidney cancer. CDR3 residues: CASSELSRNSPLHF. Written as DNA, the CDR3 is TGTGCCAGCAGTGAGCTAAGCAGGAATTCACCCCTCCACTTT.